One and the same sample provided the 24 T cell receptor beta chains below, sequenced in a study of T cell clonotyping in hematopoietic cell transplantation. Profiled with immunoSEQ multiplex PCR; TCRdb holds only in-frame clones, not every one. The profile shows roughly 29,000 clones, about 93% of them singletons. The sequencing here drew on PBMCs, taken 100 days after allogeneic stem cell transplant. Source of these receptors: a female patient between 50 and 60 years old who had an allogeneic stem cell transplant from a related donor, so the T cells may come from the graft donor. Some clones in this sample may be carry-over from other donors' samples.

CDR3 bases: TGTGCCAGCAGCTTCCCCGAGGGCGGGACCGCGGATACGCAGTATTTT. Its translation is CASSFPEGGTADTQYF. The V call is TRBV7-8, the J call TRBJ2-3, with D maybe TRBD2 (6 bases). Germline values: CDR1 SGHVS, CDR2 FQNEAQ. This CDR3 is built from 16 residues. Trimming pared 3 bases from V and 6 bases from J, leaving 19 bases between.

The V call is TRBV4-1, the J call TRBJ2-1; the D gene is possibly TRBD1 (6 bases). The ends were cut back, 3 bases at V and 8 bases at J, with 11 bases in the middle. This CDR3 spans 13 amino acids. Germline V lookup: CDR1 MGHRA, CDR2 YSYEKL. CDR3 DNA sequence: TGCGCCAGCAGCCACGGAACAGGGCATGAGCAGTTCTTC. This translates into CASSHGTGHEQFF.

The CDR3 reads CASSSGLLMPSPLHF. The CDR3 DNA follows: TGTGCCAGCAGTTCCGGACTCCTAATGCCCTCACCCCTCCACTTT. The chain joins TRBV6-6 to TRBJ1-6, with D unresolved. Germline V gene lookup returns CDR1 MNHNY and CDR2 SVGAGI (reference sequence). The germline V and J ends were trimmed by 4 bases and 10 bases, with 17 bases remaining between them. This CDR3 contains 15 residues.

CDR3 coding DNA: TGTGCCAGCAGACCCGGACGGATTAATGAAAAACTGTTTTTT. It yields the protein CASRPGRINEKLFF. The chain links TRBV6-1 to TRBJ1-4; no definite D call. Trimming took off 6 bases at V and 4 bases at J, with 12 bases between the two ends. CDR1 and CDR2 (germline): MNHNS, SASEGT. CDR3 length equals 14 residues.

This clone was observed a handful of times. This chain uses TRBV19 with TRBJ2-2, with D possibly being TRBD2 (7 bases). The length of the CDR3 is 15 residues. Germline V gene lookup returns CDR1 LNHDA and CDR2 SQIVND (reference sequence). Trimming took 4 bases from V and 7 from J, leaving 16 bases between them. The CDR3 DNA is TGTGCCAGTAGTACCCAAACAGGGAGGGTCGGGGAGCTGTTTTTT. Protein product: CASSTQTGRVGELFF.

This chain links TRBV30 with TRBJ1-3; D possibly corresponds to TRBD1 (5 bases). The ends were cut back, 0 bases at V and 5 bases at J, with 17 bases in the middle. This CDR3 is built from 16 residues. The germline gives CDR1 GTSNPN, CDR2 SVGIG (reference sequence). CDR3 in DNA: TGTGCCTGGAGTGTACTCGGGGGGTGGGAACGAAACACCATATATTTT. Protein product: CAWSVLGGWERNTIYF.

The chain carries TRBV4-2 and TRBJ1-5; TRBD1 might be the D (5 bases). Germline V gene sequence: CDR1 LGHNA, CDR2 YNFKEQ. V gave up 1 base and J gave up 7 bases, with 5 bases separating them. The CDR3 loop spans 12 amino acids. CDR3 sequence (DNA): TGTGCCAGCAGCCAAGGGGGGCAGCCCCAGCATTTT. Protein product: CASSQGGQPQHF.

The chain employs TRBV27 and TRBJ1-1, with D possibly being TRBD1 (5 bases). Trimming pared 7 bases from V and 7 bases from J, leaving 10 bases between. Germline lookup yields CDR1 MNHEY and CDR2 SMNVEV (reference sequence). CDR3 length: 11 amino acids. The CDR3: CASTHRFEAFF. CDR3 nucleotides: TGTGCCAGCACCCACAGGTTTGAAGCTTTCTTT.

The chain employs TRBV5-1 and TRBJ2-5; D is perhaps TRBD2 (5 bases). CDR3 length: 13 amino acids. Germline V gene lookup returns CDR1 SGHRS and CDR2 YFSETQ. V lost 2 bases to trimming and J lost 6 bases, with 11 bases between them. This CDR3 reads CASSFEGRQTQYF. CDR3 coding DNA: TGCGCCAGCAGCTTTGAGGGAAGACAGACCCAGTACTTC.

CDR3 region: CASSLIKGTYNEQFF. The CDR3 nucleotides read TGTGCCAGCAGCTTGATAAAAGGCACCTACAATGAGCAGTTCTTC. V and J are TRBV11-2 and TRBJ2-1; D gene ambiguous. Germline V CDR1 and CDR2: SGHAT, FQNNGV. The CDR3 totals 15 residues. Trimming left V 3 bases short and J 2 bases short, with 11 bases between.

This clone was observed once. CDR3 coding DNA: TGTGCCTGGAGTGGGAGGGAGACCCAGTACTTC. Translated: CAWSGRETQYF. The chain has TRBV30 and TRBJ2-5; tentative D call: TRBD2 (5 bases). This CDR3 region has 11 residues. Germline V gene data show CDR1 as GTSNPN and CDR2 as SVGIG (reference sequence). The V end lost 1 base, the J end lost 5 bases, and 5 bases lay between the germline ends.

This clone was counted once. The CDR3 spells CAWNVAAEAFF. DNA for the CDR3: TGTGCCTGGAATGTTGCAGCTGAAGCTTTCTTT. This chain links TRBV30 with TRBJ1-1; D ambiguous. V lost 4 bases and J 6 bases, leaving 9 bases between the germline ends. Per germline, CDR1 GTSNPN and CDR2 SVGIG (reference sequence). CDR3 size: 11 residues.

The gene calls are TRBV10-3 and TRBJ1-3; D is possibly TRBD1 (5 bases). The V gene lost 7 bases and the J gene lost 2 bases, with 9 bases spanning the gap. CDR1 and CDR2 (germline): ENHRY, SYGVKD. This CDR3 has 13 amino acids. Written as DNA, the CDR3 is TGTGCCATCACCGGGACGGCTGGAAACACCATATATTTT. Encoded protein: CAITGTAGNTIYF.

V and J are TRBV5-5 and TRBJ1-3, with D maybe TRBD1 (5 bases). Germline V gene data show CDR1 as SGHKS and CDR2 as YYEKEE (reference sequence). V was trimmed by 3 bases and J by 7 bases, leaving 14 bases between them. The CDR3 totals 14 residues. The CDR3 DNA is TGTGCCAGCAGCTCCAGAGTGGGGCCGAACACCATATATTTT. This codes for CASSSRVGPNTIYF.

CDR3 DNA sequence: TGTGCCTGGAGTTTCCAGGGCAATCAGCCCCAGCATTTT. Amino acids: CAWSFQGNQPQHF. This rearrangement joins TRBV30 to TRBJ1-5, with D unresolved. Germline loops: CDR1 GTSNPN, CDR2 SVGIG (reference sequence). There are 13 residues in the CDR3. Trimming shortened V by 2 bases and J by 2 bases, and 7 bases separated the two germline ends.

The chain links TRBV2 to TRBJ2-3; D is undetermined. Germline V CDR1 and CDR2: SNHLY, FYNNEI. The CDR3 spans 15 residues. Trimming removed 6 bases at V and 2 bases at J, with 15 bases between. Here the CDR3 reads CASRVNLRYTDTQYF. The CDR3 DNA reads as TGTGCCAGCAGGGTCAACCTTCGATACACAGATACGCAGTATTTT.

The CDR3 nucleotides are TGTGCCAGCAGCGTAGACGGGGGCGGCAATCAGCCCCAGCATTTT. Protein product: CASSVDGGGNQPQHF. This chain links TRBV9 with TRBJ1-5; D might be TRBD1 (6 bases). V gave up 0 bases and J gave up 2 bases, with 9 bases separating them. The CDR3 consists of 15 residues. Germline loops: CDR1 SGDLS, CDR2 YYNGEE.

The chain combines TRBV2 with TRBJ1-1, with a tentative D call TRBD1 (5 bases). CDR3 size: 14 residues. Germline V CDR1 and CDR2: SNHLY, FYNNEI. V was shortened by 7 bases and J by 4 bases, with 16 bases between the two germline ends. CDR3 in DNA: TGTGCCAGCATCTCGGGGACGGGCAGCACTGAAGCTTTCTTT. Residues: CASISGTGSTEAFF.

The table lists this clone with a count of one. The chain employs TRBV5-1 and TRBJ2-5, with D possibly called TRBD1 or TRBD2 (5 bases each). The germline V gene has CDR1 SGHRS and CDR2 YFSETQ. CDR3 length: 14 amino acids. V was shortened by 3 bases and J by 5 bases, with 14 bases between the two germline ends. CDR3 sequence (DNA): TGCGCCAGCAGCTCCGGGACGTCTGCGGAGACCCAGTACTTC. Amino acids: CASSSGTSAETQYF.

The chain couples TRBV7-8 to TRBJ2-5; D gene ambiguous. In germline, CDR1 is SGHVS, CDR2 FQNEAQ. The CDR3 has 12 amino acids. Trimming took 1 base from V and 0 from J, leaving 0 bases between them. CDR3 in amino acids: CASSLDQETQYF. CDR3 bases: TGTGCCAGCAGCTTAGACCAAGAGACCCAGTACTTC.

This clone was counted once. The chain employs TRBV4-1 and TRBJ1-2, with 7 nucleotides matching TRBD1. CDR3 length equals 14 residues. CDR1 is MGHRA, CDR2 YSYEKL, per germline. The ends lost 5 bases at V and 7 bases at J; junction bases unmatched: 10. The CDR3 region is CASSFGGGSGGYTF. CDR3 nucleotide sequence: TGCGCCAGCAGCTTCGGAGGGGGCTCCGGTGGCTACACCTTC.

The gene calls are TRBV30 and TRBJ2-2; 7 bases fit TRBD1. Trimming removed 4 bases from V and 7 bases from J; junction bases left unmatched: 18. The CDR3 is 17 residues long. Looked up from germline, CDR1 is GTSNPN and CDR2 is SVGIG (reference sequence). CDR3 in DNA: TGTGCCTGGACCCTAGGCGGCACAGGGGAGTGGGGCGGGGAGCTGTTTTTT. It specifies CAWTLGGTGEWGGELFF.

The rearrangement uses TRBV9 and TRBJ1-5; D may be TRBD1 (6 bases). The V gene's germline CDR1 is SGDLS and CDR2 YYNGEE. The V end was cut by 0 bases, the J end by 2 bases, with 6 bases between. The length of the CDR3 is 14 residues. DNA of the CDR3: TGTGCCAGCAGCGTAGAGGGGGGCAATCAGCCCCAGCATTTT. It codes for CASSVEGGNQPQHF.

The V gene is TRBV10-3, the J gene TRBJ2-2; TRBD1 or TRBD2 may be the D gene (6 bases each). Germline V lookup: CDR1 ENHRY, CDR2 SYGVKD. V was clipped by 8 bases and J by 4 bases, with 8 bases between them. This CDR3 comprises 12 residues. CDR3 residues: CAIEGGTGELFF. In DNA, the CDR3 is TGTGCCATCGAGGGGGGCACCGGGGAGCTGTTTTTT.